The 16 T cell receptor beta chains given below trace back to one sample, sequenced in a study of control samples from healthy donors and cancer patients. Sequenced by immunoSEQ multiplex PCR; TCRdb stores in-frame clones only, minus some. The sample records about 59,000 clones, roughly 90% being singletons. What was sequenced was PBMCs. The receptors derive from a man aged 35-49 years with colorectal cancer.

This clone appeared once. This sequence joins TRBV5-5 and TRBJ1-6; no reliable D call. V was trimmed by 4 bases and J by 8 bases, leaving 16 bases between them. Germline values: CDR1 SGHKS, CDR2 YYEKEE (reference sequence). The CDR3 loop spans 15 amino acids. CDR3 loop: CASSQDLKVYSPLHF. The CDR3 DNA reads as TGTGCCAGCAGCCAGGACCTAAAGGTGTATTCACCCCTCCACTTT.

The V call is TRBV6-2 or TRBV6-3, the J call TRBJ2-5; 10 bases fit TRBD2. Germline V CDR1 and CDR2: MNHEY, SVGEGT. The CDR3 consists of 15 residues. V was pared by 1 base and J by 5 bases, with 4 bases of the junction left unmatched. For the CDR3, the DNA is TGTGCCAGCAGTTACTTAGCGGGGGGATGGGAGACCCAGTACTTC. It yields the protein CASSYLAGGWETQYF.

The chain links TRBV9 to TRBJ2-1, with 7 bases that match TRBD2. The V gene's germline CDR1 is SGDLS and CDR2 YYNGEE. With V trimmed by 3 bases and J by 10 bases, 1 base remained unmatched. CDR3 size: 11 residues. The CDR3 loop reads CASSAGGEQFF. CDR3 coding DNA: TGTGCCAGCAGCGCCGGGGGGGAGCAGTTCTTC.

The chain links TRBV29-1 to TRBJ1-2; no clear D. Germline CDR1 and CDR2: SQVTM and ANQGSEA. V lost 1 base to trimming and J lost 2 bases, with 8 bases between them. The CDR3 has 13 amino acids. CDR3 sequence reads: CSVEGSVNYGYTF. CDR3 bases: TGCAGCGTTGAAGGCTCTGTCAACTATGGCTACACCTTC.

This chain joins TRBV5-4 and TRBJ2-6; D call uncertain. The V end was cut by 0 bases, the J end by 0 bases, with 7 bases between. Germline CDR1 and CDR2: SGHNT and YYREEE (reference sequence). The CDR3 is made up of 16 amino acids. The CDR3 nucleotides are TGTGCCAGCAGCTTGGATCCCAGCTCTGGGGCCAACGTCCTGACTTTC. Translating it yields CASSLDPSSGANVLTF.

For the CDR3, the DNA is TGCGCCAGCAGCCAAGTTGACAGGGAGAATTCACCCCTCCACTTT. It encodes CASSQVDRENSPLHF. The chain links TRBV4-1 to TRBJ1-6, with 7 bases identical to TRBD1. The V gene's germline CDR1 is MGHRA and CDR2 YSYEKL. CDR3 length: 15 residues. The junction had 4 bases not matched to a gene; V was cut back by 1 base and J by 7 bases.

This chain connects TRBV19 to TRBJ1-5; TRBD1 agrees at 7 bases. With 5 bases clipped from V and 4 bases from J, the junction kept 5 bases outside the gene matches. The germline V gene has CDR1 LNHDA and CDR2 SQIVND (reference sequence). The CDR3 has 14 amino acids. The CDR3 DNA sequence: TGTGCCAGTAGTGGGGGACAGCTGAATCAGCCCCAGCATTTT. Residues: CASSGGQLNQPQHF. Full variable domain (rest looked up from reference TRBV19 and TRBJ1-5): DGGITQSPKYLFRKEGQNVTLSCEQNLNHDAMYWYRQDPGQGLRLIYYSQIVNDFQKGDIAEGYSVSREKKESFPLTVTSAQKNPTAFYLCASSGGQLNQPQHFGDGTRLSIL.

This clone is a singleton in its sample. CDR3 sequence (DNA): TGTGCCAGCAGCTTAGGGCAGTTAAATTCACCCCTCCACTTT. This gives the protein CASSLGQLNSPLHF. The V gene is TRBV7-9, the J gene TRBJ1-6; D is unclear. V dropped 1 base and J dropped 7 bases, with 8 bases sitting between them. Germline values: CDR1 SEHNR, CDR2 FQNEAQ (reference sequence). This CDR3 has 14 amino acids.

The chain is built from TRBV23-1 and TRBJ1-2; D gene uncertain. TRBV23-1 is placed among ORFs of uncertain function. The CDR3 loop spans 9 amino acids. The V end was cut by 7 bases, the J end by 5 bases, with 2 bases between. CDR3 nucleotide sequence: TGCGCCAGCATTTATGGCTACACCTTC. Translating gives CASIYGYTF.

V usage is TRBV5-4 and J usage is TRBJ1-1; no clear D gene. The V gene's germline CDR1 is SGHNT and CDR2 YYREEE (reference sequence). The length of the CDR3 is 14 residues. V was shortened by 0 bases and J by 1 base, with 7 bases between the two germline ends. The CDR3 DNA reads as TGTGCCAGCAGCTTGGATAGTAGGAACACTGAAGCTTTCTTT. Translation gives CASSLDSRNTEAFF.

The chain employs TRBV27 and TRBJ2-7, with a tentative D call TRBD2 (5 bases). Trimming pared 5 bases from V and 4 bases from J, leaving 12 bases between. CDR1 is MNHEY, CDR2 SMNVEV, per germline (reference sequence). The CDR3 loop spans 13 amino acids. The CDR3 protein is CASSTVAGYEQYF. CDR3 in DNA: TGTGCCAGCAGTACAGTCGCGGGTTACGAGCAGTACTTC.

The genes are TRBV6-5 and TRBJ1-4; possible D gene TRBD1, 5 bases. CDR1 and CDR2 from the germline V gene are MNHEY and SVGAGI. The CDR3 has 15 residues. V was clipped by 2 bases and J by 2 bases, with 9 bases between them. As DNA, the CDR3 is TGTGCCAGCAGTTACCAGGGACTCACTAATGAAAAACTGTTTTTT. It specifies CASSYQGLTNEKLFF.

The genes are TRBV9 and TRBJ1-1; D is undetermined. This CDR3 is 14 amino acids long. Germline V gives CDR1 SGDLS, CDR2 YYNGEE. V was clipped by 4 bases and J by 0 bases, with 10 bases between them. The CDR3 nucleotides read TGTGCCAGCAGCCCAGAGCAGGTGAACACTGAAGCTTTCTTT. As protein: CASSPEQVNTEAFF.

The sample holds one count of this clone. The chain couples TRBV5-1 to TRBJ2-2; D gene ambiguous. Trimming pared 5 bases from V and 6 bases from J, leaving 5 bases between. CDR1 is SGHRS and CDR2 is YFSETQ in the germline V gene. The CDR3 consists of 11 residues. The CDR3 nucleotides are TGCGCCAGCAGGGTCGCCGGGGAGCTGTTTTTT. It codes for CASRVAGELFF.

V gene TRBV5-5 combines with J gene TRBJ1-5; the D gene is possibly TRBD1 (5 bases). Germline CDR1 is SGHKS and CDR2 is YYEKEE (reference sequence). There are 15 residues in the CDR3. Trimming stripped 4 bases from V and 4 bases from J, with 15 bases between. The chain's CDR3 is CASSPLGDPNQPQHF. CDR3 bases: TGTGCCAGCAGCCCCTTAGGGGACCCAAATCAGCCCCAGCATTTT. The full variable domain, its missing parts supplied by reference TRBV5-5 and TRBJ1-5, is DAGVTQSPTHLIKTRGQQVTLRCSPISGHKSVSWYQQVLGQGPQFIFQYYEKEERGRGNFPDRFSARQFPNYSSELNVNALLLGDSALYLCASSPLGDPNQPQHFGDGTRLSIL.

CDR3 amino acids: CASSPGAGAAETQYF. CDR3 sequence (DNA): TGTGCCAGCAGCCCAGGGGCGGGGGCGGCAGAGACCCAGTACTTC. This chain connects TRBV7-7 to TRBJ2-5, with D possibly TRBD2 on 7 matching bases. The CDR3 has 15 amino acids. V lost 5 bases, J lost 4 bases, and 17 bases lay in between. Germline V gives CDR1 SSHAT, CDR2 FNYEAQ (reference sequence). Complete variable domain (other parts from reference TRBV7-7 and TRBJ2-5): GAGVSQSPRYKVTKRGQDVTLRCDPISSHATLYWYQQALGQGPEFLTYFNYEAQPDKSGLPSDRFSAERPEGSISTLTIQRTEQRDSAMYRCASSPGAGAAETQYFGPGTRLLVL.